The entry that follows covers one T cell receptor (beta chain) sequence. This clonotype has a count of ten or more. Its antigen is currently not known. No much larger clone exists at a distance of one base, and base qualities are not known. Looking up the germline V gene yields CDR1 KGHSH and CDR2 LQKENI. Relative to germline, V is 3 bases shorter and J is 6 bases shorter, with 8 bases between their ends. Including the terminal cysteine and phenylalanine, the CDR3 comprises 12 residues. Only the CDR3 region is kept as DNA, spanning 36 bases read in frame from base 1. The sample originates from a study of regulatory T cells in long-lasting Graves disease (dated by TCRdb to the early 2020s). Regarding the complete study: Persistent Graves' disease meant more than 5 years of antithyroid drug treatment with TSH receptor autoantibodies that stayed positive. A total of around 35 samples underwent TCR sequencing: about 13 from persistent and around 20 from newly diagnosed Graves' disease patients. Peripheral blood TCR sequencing and RNA sequencing compared persistent Graves' disease patients with newly diagnosed Graves' disease patients. Antithyroid drugs had been taken for approximately ten years on average by persistent Graves' disease patients in the clinical cohort. The study was registered as a clinical trial and conducted in China. Results and caveats for the whole study, not just this receptor: Only the TCR beta chain was sequenced and analyzed. More public clonotypes were shared among persistent patients (under 3,000) than among newly diagnosed patients (approximately 1,000). The small sample size was acknowledged by the authors as a limitation that may reduce accuracy. Because the primary lesion, thyroid tissue, could not be accessed, the study looked at peripheral blood alone. Preferential use of TRBV28, TRBJ1-2 and TRBJ2-5 was observed in persistent disease, whereas TRBV20-1 and TRBJ2-1 were favored in newly diagnosed disease. Lower TCR Shannon entropy and fewer highly expanded clones were observed in persistent Graves' disease patients than in newly diagnosed patients, which suggested clonal expansion.

Receptor amplification or capture employed multiplex PCR. The data were produced on an Illumina HiSeq 4000. To build TCR beta libraries, CDR3 regions were amplified by Arm-PCR using iRepertoire HTBI primers. Before sequencing, the PCR products went through gel purification. In the paper's pipeline: Across samples, roughly 60 TRBV and 15 or so TRBJ segments were identified and used for gene usage analysis of CDR3 amino acid clonotypes. COPE and FqMerger were used to merge the filtered high-quality paired reads into contigs. BLAST was used to align contigs to the IMGT TRBV, TRBD and TRBJ reference genes, and CDR3 was defined following IMGT. Clonotypes above 0.1% frequency were classified as highly expanded clones. Shannon entropy served as the measure of repertoire diversity, while the Gini coefficient captured V-J evenness. Public clonotypes were defined as clonotypes shared by more than one individual. The public reads were run again by TCRdb, first through fastp at Q25 and then through MiXCR, and only productive beta chains were kept. Every CDR3 protein is listed once, alongside the most common genes and DNA of its rows. The V and J calls follow TCRdb's processing rather than the paper's. The sample table records 450,000 or so distinct CDR3 sequences; about a fifth of these occur just once. 7.8% of the sample belongs to the ten largest clones.

The sample's time point, from its label and the paper: persistent/refractory GD, antithyroid drugs over 5 years with positive TRAb. RNA was extracted from PBMCs in TRIzol for both TCR sequencing and RNA sequencing. The diagnosis of Graves' disease was made according to American Thyroid Association guidelines. Patients were recruited from an endocrinology department in Xi'an, China. Each patient gave approximately 9.7 milliliters of peripheral blood, collected in an EDTA anticoagulant tube. Ficoll Paque Plus density gradient separation was used to isolate PBMCs, and no additional T cell sorting was done. An Agilent 2100 Bioanalyzer and agarose gel were used to assess RNA quality, and a NanoDrop 2000 was used to measure RNA concentration.

The sample in question was peripheral blood mononuclear cells (PBMCs), obtained when the disease was refractory, from a patient treated with antithyroid drugs. The source of this sequence is a female donor with Graves disease. Rearrangement joined TRBV18 to TRBJ1-2; no confident D gene assignment can be made. CDR3 region: CASSPLGNGYTF. The nucleotides are TGTGCCAGCTCACCCCTAGGGAATGGCTACACCTTC.